This T cell receptor (beta chain) was recovered during a study of blood T cell repertoires in COVID-19. Turning to the study itself: Samples taken during acute and convalescent COVID-19 were collected in the United States, Italy and Spain. Sources were T cells, B-cell-depleted T cells, or PBMCs; the material itself was cDNA or gDNA.

Recruited during active infection, patients (from Seattle) were subsequently followed longitudinally. In the original workflow: Nucleated cell number was recorded as an estimate derived from reference gene primer amplification. Only in-frame clones appear in the TCRdb table, and some are missing; sequencing was by immunoSEQ multiplex PCR. For V, J and clone size, that table is used; D and trimming come from the DNA. The table lists roughly 300,000 clones, roughly nine tenths of them singletons. V was clipped by 0 bases and J by 5 bases, with 14 bases between them. Germline V gene sequence: CDR1 MNHEY, CDR2 SVGAGI. CDR3 size: 15 residues.

The rearrangement uses TRBV6-5 and TRBJ2-7; D possibly corresponds to TRBD2 (6 bases). The material sequenced was peripheral blood. This receptor was identified in a woman aged 25 to 39 with COVID-19, enrolled during active disease. Here the CDR3 DNA reads TGTGCCAGCAGTTACTCGATGGCGGGGCTCCACGAGCAGTACTTC. As protein: CASSYSMAGLHEQYF.